This is a list of T cell receptor beta chains from one sample in a study of shared T cell receptors in the human thymus. Clones were sequenced by immunoSEQ multiplex PCR, and TCRdb holds only the in-frame ones, with some missing. The sample comprises about 730,000 clones, 80% to 90% of which are singletons, and roughly 0.01% rests with the top ten. In addition, the sample was reused for a study of human thymus T cells.

The sequencing sample was made of thymocytes. These receptors originate from a girl under three years old with a congenital heart defect. Both conserved end residues are part of each CDR3. Fields, in order: D gene, J gene, V gene, clone size, CDR3 DNA, CDR3 protein. The D gene is left open where the match is weak. Clone size appears in some rows only: once, few, many, or a class for an expanded clone.

TRBD1 TRBJ1-3 TRBV7-9 NA TGTGCCAGCAGCTTAATGGTCGGGACAGGAGGTGGAAACACCATATATTTT CASSLMVGTGGGNTIYF
NA TRBJ2-5 TRBV5-1 NA TGCGCCAGCAGCTTGGGACAGATAGAAGAGACCCAGTACTTC CASSLGQIEETQYF
NA TRBJ1-2 TRBV6-1 NA TGTGCCAGCAGTGACCTATCCGCTCGGGAGGGCAAATCTTCCTATGGCTACACCTTC CASSDLSAREGKSSYGYTF
NA TRBJ2-1 TRBV6-5 NA TGTGCCAGCAGCAATAAGGCGGTGAACAATGAGCAGTTCTTC CASSNKAVNNEQFF
NA TRBJ2-5 TRBV5-1 NA TGCGCCAGCAGCTTGTGGGCTAGATTGGATTGGGAGGAAGAGACCCAGTACTTC CASSLWARLDWEEETQYF
TRBD2 TRBJ2-5 TRBV2 NA TGTGCCAGCACCCCCATTGGGGGGGATCAAGAGACCCAGTACTTC CASTPIGGDQETQYF
TRBD1 TRBJ2-7 TRBV7-8 NA TGTGCCAGCACTGAGAGGACAGGGATCTTCTACGAGCAGTACTTC CASTERTGIFYEQYF
NA TRBJ1-6 TRBV4-1 NA TGCGCCAGCAGCCTTTTTCGGTTTTCACCCCTCCACTTT CASSLFRFSPLHF
NA TRBJ2-7 TRBV5-5 NA TGTGCCAGCAGCTTTGGGGGGACCTCCTACGAGCAGTACTTC CASSFGGTSYEQYF
NA TRBJ2-6 TRBV5-1 NA TGCGCCAGCAGACAGGACCGGCCCAACTCTGGGGCCAACGTCCTGACTTTC CASRQDRPNSGANVLTF
TRBD2 TRBJ2-1 TRBV5-1 NA TGCGCCAGCAGCTTGTATGGCGGGGGATACAATGAGCAGTTCTTC CASSLYGGGYNEQFF
NA TRBJ1-2 TRBV28 NA TGTGCCAGCATCCCGGAGCTCGGGGAGTTCTATGGCTACACCTTC CASIPELGEFYGYTF
TRBD1 TRBJ2-7 TRBV6-1 NA TGTGCCAGCAGTGGGGACAGTGGGCTGCACCGTCACTACGAGCAGTACTTC CASSGDSGLHRHYEQYF
NA TRBJ1-2 TRBV2 NA TGTGCCAGCCCCCGCCTGGGGCCCCCCTATGGCTACACCTTC CASPRLGPPYGYTF
NA TRBJ2-1 TRBV27 once TGTGCCAGCAGTTTAAGAAGCGGCCCCAACAATGAGCAGTTCTTC CASSLRSGPNNEQFF
NA TRBJ1-5 TRBV12-5 NA TGTGCTAGTGGGTGGAATCCGGAACAGAGAAGGCCCCAGCATTTT CASGWNPEQRRPQHF
TRBD1 TRBJ1-1 TRBV27 NA TGTGCCAGCAGTTCCTTCAGGGGGTACACTGAAGCTTTCTTT CASSSFRGYTEAFF